The sequence of this T cell receptor beta chain was determined in a study of blood T cell repertoires in COVID-19. The protocol was immunoSEQ multiplex PCR, while the TCRdb copy is restricted to in-frame clones and leaves out a portion. This sample has roughly 250,000 clones, with about 83% found just once. The V segment lost 5 bases and the J segment 5 bases; nucleotides outside the gene matches: 19. The CDR3 is 19 residues long. Germline CDR1 is LNHDA and CDR2 is SQIVND (reference sequence). This rearrangement joins TRBV19 to TRBJ1-5; TRBD1 matches at 9 bases. The receptor comes from a human donor in a cohort sampled during active COVID-19. Sequencing was carried out using peripheral blood. CDR3 DNA sequence: TGTGCCAGTAGTTCCTCCGGGACAGGGTTCGTACGGGGGCATCAGCCCCAGCATTTT. It encodes CASSSSGTGFVRGHQPQHF.